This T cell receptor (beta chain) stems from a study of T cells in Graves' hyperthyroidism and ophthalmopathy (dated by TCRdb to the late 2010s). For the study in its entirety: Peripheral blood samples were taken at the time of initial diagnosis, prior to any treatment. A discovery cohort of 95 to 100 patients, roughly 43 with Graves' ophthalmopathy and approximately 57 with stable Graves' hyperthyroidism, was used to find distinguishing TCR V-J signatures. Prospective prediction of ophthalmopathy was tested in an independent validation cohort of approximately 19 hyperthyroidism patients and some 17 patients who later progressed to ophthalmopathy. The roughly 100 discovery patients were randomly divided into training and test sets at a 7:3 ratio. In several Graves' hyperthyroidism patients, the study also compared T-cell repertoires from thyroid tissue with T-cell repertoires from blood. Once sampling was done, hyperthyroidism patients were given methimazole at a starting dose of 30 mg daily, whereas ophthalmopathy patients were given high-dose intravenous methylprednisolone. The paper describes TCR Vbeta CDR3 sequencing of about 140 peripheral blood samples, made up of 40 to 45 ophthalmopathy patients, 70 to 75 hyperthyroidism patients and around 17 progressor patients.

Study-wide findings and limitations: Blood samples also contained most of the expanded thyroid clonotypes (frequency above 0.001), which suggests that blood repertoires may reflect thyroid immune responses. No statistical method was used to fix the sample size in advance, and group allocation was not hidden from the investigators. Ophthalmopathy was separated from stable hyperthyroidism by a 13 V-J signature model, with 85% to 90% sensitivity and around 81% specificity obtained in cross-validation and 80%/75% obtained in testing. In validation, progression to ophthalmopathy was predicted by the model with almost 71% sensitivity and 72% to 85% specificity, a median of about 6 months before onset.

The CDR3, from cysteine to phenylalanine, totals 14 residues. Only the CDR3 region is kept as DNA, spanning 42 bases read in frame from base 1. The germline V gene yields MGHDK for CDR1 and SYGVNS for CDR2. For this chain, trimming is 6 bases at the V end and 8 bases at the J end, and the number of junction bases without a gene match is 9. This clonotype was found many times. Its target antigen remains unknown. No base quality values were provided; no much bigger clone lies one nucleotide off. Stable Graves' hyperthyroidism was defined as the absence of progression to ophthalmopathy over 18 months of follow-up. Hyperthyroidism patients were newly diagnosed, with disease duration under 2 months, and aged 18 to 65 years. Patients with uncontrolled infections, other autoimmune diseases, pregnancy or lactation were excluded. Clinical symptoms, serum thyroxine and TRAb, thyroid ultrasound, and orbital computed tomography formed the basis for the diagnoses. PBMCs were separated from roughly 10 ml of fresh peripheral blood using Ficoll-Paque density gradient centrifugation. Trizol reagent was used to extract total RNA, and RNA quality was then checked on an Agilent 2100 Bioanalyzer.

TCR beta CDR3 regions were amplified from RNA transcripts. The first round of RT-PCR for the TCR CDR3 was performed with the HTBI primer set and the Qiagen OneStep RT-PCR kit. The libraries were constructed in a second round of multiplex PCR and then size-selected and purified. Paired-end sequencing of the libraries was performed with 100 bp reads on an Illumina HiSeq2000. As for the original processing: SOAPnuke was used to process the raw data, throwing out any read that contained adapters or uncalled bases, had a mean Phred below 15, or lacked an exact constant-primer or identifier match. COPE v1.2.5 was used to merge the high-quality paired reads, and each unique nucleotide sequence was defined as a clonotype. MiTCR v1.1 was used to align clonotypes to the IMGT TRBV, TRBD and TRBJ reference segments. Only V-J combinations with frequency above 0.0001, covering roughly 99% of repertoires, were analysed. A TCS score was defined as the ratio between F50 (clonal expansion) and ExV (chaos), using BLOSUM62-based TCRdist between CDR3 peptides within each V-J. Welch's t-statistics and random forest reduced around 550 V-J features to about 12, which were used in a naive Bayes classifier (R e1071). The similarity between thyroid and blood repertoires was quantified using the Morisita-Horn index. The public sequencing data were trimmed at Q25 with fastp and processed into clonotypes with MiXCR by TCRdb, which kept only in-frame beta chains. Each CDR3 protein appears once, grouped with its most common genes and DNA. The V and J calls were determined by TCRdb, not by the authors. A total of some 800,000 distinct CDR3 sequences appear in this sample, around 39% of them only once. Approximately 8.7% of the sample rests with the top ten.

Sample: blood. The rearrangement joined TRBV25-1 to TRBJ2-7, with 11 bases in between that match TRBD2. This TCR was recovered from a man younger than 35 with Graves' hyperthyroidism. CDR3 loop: CASSATSGSDKQYF. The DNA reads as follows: TGTGCCAGCAGCGCTACTAGCGGGAGTGACAAGCAGTACTTC.